This T cell receptor (beta chain) was identified during a study of T cells in Graves' hyperthyroidism and ophthalmopathy. Researchers took RNA transcripts and amplified the TCR beta CDR3 regions from them. Using the HTBI primer set, a first-round RT-PCR was run on the TCR CDR3. TCRdb reprocessed the multiplex PCR reads via MiXCR and lists one record per CDR3 protein. The sample holds 350,000 to 400,000 distinct CDR3 sequences; approximately 20% are singletons and the top ten take 3% to 4.5%. V lost 1 base to trimming and J lost 0 bases; unmatched junction nucleotides: 9. The CDR3 loop spans 16 amino acids. CDR1 and CDR2 from the germline V gene are DFQATT and SNEGSKA (reference sequence). This clonotype occurred a few times.

Sequencing was done on a sample of blood. The receptor was derived from a woman aged 18-29 years with Graves' hyperthyroidism. The chain has TRBV20-1 and TRBJ2-7; 7 bases line up with TRBD1. For the CDR3, the DNA is TGCAGTGCTAGAGGCCCCGGACAGGTACCCTCCTACGAGCAGTACTTC. As protein: CSARGPGQVPSYEQYF.